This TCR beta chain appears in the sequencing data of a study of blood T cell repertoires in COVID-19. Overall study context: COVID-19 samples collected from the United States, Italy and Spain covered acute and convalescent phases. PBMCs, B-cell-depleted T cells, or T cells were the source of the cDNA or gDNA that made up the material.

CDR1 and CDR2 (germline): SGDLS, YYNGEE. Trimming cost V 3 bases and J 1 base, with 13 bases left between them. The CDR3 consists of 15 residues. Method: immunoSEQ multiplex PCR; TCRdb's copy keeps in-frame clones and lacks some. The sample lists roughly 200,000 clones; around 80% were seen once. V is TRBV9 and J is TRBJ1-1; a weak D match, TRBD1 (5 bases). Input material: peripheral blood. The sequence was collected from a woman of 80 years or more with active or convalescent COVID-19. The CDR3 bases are TGTGCCAGCAGCGCCGAGCCACAGGAGAACACTGAAGCTTTCTTT. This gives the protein CASSAEPQENTEAFF.